One and the same sample provided the 13 T cell receptor beta chains below, sequenced in a study of beta chain features in type 1 diabetes. Sequencing targeted expressed TCRB transcripts, as all isolated RNA had been reverse transcribed. Sequencing was performed with immunoSEQ multiplex PCR; in TCRdb, only in-frame clones are kept and a portion is missing. The table records fewer than 550,000 clones, 9.5% to 12% of them present only once. Sequencing was done on a sample of naive CD4+ T cells from blood. The receptors shown here come from a woman aged 18-29 years in good health.

This clone appeared a few times. The chain links TRBV7-9 to TRBJ2-3; D is uncertain. Germline V gene data show CDR1 as SEHNR and CDR2 as FQNEAQ (reference sequence). V was clipped by 7 bases and J by 1 base, with 15 bases between them. The CDR3 length is 15 residues. CDR3: CASTNPSAGTDTQYF. The CDR3, as DNA: TGTGCCAGCACTAATCCTAGTGCGGGCACAGATACGCAGTATTTT.

This clone was found many times. The chain uses TRBV29-1 and TRBJ1-2, with D hard to call. The germline V gene encodes CDR1 SQVTM and CDR2 ANQGSEA. V lost 7 bases, J lost 5 bases, and 14 bases lay in between. This CDR3 region has 12 residues. CDR3 bases: TGCAGCGCGACCCAGGCGCGTTATGGCTACACCTTC. The encoded protein is CSATQARYGYTF.

The table lists this clone with a few counts. V and J are TRBV20-1 and TRBJ2-1, with no clear D. Trimming left V 5 bases short and J 5 bases short, with 4 bases between. CDR3 length: 10 amino acids. CDR1 is DFQATT and CDR2 is SNEGSKA in the germline V gene (reference sequence). The CDR3 reads CSALDNEQFF. DNA for the CDR3: TGCAGTGCTCTCGACAATGAGCAGTTCTTC.

The J gene is TRBJ2-7, the V gene TRBV4-3; D is ambiguous. CDR3 length: 13 residues. Germline loops: CDR1 LGHNA, CDR2 YSLEER. Trimming left V 3 bases short and J 9 bases short, with 15 bases between. CDR3: CASSQITNSGQYF. The CDR3 DNA is TGCGCCAGCAGCCAGATAACGAATTCAGGGCAGTACTTC.

V gene TRBV2 combines with J gene TRBJ2-5; D remains unclear. Trimming stripped 3 bases from V and 0 bases from J, with 8 bases between. The CDR3 spans 14 residues. Per the germline V gene, CDR1 is SNHLY and CDR2 is FYNNEI. The CDR3 spells CASSELSYQETQYF. The CDR3 DNA follows: TGTGCCAGCAGTGAGCTGAGTTACCAAGAGACCCAGTACTTC.

This clone occurred a few times. The chain combines TRBV5-1 with TRBJ1-6; D is ambiguous. Germline-derived CDR1 and CDR2 are SGHRS and YFSETQ. Trimming removed 2 bases from V and 7 bases from J, with 7 bases in between. CDR3 size: 13 residues. DNA of the CDR3: TGCGCCAGCAGCTTAACAGAGAATTCACCCCTCCACTTT. Residues: CASSLTENSPLHF.

The chain employs TRBV7-8 and TRBJ2-7; the D gene could be TRBD1 or TRBD2 (5 bases each). The CDR3 spans 15 residues. V was clipped by 3 bases and J by 0 bases, with 12 bases between them. CDR1 SGHVS and CDR2 FQNEAQ come from the germline V gene. As DNA, the CDR3 is TGTGCCAGCAGCTTTGGTCGGGACGCCTCCTACGAGCAGTACTTC. It translates to CASSFGRDASYEQYF.

The J gene is TRBJ2-7, the V gene TRBV7-2, with 7 bases lining up with TRBD2. This CDR3 is built from 17 residues. J lost 3 bases, V lost 3 bases, and 14 bases had no gene match. The germline V gene has CDR1 SGHTA and CDR2 FQGNSA. CDR3 sequence: CASSFGSAGASYYEQYF. CDR3 coding DNA: TGTGCCAGCAGCTTCGGGTCGGCGGGAGCGTCGTACTACGAGCAGTACTTC.

This clone has just a few counts. The chain joins TRBV7-2 to TRBJ2-5; the D gene is possibly TRBD2 (6 bases). Trimming cost V 1 base and J 9 bases, with 12 bases left between them. The CDR3 extends over 13 amino acids. Germline V gene sequence: CDR1 SGHTA, CDR2 FQGNSA. This CDR3 reads CASSLVAAVAQYF. Written as DNA, the CDR3 is TGTGCCAGCAGCTTAGTAGCGGCTGTGGCCCAGTACTTC.

V is TRBV4-2 and J is TRBJ1-2; tentative D call: TRBD1 (5 bases). Trimming stripped 0 bases from V and 7 bases from J, with 12 bases between. CDR1 LGHNA and CDR2 YNFKEQ come from the germline V gene. The CDR3 has 14 residues. CDR3 DNA: TGTGCCAGCAGCCAAGATGTCAGGGTAGGTGGCTACACCTTC. Translated, it gives CASSQDVRVGGYTF.

As to this clone: A much larger clone sits a single nucleotide away, making a read error possible. Other DNA sequences from this sample encode an identical CDR3 as well. The chain combines TRBV5-6 with TRBJ2-5, with D unresolved. The CDR3 contains 11 residues. V lost 3 bases, J lost 4 bases, and 4 bases lay in between. Germline values: CDR1 SGHDT, CDR2 YYEEEE. CDR3 in amino acids: CASSYRETQYF. The CDR3 bases are TGTGCCAGCAGCTACCGAGAGACCCAGTACTTC.

Worth noting for this clone: This CDR3 is also generated by other DNA sequences in the sample. The chain uses TRBV2 and TRBJ2-1; D might be TRBD1 or TRBD2, each matching 6 bases. This CDR3 has 14 amino acids. Trimming left V 4 bases short and J 4 bases short, with 11 bases between. Germline values: CDR1 SNHLY, CDR2 FYNNEI. The CDR3, as DNA: TGTGCCAGCAGTGTGAGGGGGGCTTACAATGAGCAGTTCTTC. Its translation: CASSVRGAYNEQFF.

This chain uses TRBV11-3 with TRBJ2-3; D uncertain. The germline V gene encodes CDR1 SGHNT and CDR2 YENEEA. The CDR3 loop spans 16 amino acids. The ends were cut back, 0 bases at V and 0 bases at J, with 10 bases in the middle. This chain's CDR3 is CASSLDRAVSTDTQYF. CDR3 nucleotides: TGTGCCAGCAGCTTAGATCGGGCGGTAAGCACAGATACGCAGTATTTT. The whole variable domain, remainder taken from reference TRBV11-3 and TRBJ2-3, is EAGVVQSPRYKIIEKKQPVAFWCNPISGHNTLYWYLQNLGQGPELLIRYENEEAVDDSQLPKDRFSAERLKGVDSTLKIQPAELGDSAVYLCASSLDRAVSTDTQYFGPGTRLTVL.